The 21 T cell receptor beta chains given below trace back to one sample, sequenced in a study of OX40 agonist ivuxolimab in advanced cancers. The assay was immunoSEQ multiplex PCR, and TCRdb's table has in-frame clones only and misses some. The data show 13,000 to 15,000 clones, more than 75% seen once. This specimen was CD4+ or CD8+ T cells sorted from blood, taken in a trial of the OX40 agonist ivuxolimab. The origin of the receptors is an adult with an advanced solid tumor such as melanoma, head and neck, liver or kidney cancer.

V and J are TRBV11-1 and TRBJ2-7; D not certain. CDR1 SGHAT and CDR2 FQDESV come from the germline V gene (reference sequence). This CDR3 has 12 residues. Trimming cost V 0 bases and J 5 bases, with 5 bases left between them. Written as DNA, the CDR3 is TGTGCCAGCAGCTTAGCGTCGAACGAGCAGTACTTC. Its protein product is CASSLASNEQYF. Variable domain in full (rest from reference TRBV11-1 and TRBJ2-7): EAEVAQSPRYKITEKSQAVAFWCDPISGHATLYWYRQILGQGPELLVQFQDESVVDDSQLPKDRFSAERLKGVDSTLKIQPAELGDSAMYLCASSLASNEQYFGPGTRLTVT.

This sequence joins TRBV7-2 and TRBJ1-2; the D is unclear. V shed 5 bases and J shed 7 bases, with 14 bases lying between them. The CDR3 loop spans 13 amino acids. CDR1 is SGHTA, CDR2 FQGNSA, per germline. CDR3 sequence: CASSPPPERGYTF. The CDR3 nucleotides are TGTGCCAGCAGCCCCCCCCCGGAGCGTGGCTACACCTTC.

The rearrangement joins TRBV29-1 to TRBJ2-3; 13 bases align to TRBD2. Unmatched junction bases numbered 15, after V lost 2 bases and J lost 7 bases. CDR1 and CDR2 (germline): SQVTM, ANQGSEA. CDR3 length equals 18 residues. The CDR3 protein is CSVENRDRELAGGYTQYF. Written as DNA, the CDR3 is TGCAGCGTTGAAAACCGGGACAGGGAACTAGCGGGAGGGTATACGCAGTATTTT.

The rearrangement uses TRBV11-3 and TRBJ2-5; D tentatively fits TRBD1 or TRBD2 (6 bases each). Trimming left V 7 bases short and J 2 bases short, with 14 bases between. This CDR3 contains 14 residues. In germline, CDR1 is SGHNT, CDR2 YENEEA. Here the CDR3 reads CASKGPGAQETQYF. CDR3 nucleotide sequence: TGTGCCAGCAAAGGCCCGGGGGCGCAAGAGACCCAGTACTTC.

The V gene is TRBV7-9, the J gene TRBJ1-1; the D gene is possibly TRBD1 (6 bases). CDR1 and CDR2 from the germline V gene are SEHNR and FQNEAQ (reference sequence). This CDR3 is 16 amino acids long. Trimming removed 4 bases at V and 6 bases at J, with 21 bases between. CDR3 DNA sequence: TGTGCCAGCAGCTATTCATCGTCAGGGGAATTTGCTGAAGCTTTCTTT. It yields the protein CASSYSSSGEFAEAFF.

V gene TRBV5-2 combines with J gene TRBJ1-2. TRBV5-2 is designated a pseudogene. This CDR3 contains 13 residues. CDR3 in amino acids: CASSQESNYGYTF. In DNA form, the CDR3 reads TGCGCCAGCAGCCAAGAGAGTAACTATGGCTACACCTTC.

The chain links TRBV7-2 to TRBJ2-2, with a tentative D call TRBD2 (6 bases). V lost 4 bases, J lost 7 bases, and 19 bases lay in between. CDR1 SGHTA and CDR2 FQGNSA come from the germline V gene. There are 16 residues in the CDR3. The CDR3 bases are TGTGCCAGCAGCTCTAGCTCCGGGAGCGGCGTCGGGGAGCTGTTTTTT. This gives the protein CASSSSSGSGVGELFF. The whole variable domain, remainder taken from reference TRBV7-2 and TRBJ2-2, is GAGVSQSPSNKVTEKGKDVELRCDPISGHTALYWYRQSLGQGLEFLIYFQGNSAPDKSGLPSDRFSAERTGGSVSTLTIQRTQQEDSAVYLCASSSSSGSGVGELFFGEGSRLTVL.

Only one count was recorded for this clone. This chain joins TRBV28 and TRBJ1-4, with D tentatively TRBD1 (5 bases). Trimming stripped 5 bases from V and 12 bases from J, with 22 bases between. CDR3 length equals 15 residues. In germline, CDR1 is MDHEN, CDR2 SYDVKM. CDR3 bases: TGTGCCAGCAGTAGTCCCCTGGGACCCCGCGGGCAACTGTTTTTT. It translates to CASSSPLGPRGQLFF.

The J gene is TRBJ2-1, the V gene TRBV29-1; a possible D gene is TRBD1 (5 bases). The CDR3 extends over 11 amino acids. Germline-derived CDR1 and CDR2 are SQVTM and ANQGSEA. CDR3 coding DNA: TGCCACCCAGGGAAATGTAATGAGCAGTTCTTC. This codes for CHPGKCNEQFF.

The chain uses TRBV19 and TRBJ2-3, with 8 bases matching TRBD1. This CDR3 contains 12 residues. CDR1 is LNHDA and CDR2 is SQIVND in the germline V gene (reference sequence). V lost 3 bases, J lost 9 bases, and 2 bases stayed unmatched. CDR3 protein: CASSMDRVTQYF. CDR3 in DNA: TGTGCCAGTAGTATGGACAGGGTGACGCAGTATTTT.

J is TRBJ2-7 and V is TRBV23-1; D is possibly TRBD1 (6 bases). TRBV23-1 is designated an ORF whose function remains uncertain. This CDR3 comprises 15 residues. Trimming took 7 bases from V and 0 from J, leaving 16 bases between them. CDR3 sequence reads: CASTARGTFSYEQYF. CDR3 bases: TGCGCCAGCACCGCCCGAGGGACATTCTCCTACGAGCAGTACTTC.

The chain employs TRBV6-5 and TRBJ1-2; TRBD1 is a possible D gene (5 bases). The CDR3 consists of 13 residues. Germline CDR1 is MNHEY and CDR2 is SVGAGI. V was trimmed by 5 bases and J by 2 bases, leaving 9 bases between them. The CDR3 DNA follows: TGTGCCAGCAGTCTCCAGGGAAACTATGGCTACACCTTC. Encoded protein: CASSLQGNYGYTF.

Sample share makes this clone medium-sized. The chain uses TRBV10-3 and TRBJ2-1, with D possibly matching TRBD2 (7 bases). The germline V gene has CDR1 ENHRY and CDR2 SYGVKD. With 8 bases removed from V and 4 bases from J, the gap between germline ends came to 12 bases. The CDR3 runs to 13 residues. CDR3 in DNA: TGTGCCATCGGGGGGGCCGGGTACAATGAGCAGTTCTTC. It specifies CAIGGAGYNEQFF.

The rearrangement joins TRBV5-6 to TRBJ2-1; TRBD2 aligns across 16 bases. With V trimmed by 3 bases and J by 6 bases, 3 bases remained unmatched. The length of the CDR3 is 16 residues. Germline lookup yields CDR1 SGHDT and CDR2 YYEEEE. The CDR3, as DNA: TGTGCCAGCAGCTGGGGGACTAGCGGGAGGGCCAATGAGCAGTTCTTC. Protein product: CASSWGTSGRANEQFF. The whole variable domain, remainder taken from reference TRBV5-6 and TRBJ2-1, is DAGVTQSPTHLIKTRGQQVTLRCSPKSGHDTVSWYQQALGQGPQFIFQYYEEEERQRGNFPDRFSGHQFPNYSSELNVNALLLGDSALYLCASSWGTSGRANEQFFGPGTRLTVL.

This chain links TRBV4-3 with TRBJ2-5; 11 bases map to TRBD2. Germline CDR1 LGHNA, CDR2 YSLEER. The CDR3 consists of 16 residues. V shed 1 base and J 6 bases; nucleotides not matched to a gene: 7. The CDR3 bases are TGCGCCAGCAGCCAAGGGGTAGCGGGAGGGCCAAAGACCCAGTACTTC. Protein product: CASSQGVAGGPKTQYF.

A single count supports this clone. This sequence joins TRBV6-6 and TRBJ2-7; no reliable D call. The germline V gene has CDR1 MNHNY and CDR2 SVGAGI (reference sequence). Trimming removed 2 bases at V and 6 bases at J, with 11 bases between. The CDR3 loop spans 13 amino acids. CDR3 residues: CASSYGLGGEQYF. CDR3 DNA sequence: TGTGCCAGCAGTTACGGGCTAGGCGGCGAGCAGTACTTC.

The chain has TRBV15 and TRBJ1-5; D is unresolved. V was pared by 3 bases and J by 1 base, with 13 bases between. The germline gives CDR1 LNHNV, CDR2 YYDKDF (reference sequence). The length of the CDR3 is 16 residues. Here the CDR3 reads CATSSDWTTSNQPQHF. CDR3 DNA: TGTGCCACCAGCAGCGACTGGACGACAAGCAATCAGCCCCAGCATTTT. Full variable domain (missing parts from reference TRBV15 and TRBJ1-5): DAMVIQNPRYQVTQFGKPVTLSCSQTLNHNVMYWYQQKSSQAPKLLFHYYDKDFNNEADTPDNFQSRRPNTSFCFLDIRSPGLGDTAMYLCATSSDWTTSNQPQHFGDGTRLSIL.

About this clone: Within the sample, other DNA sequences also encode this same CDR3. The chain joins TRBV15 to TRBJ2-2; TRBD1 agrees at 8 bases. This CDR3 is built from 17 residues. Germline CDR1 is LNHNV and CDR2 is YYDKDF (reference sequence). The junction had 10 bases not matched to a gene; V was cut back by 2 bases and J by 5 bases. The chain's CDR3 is CATSRTVGQDHTGELFF. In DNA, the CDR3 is TGTGCCACCAGCAGAACTGTGGGACAGGACCATACCGGGGAGCTGTTTTTT.

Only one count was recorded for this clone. The CDR3 region has the DNA TGTGCCAGCTCGGATCTGGGAGCAGGGGGTGAAGCTTTCTTT. Its translation: CASSDLGAGGEAFF. J is TRBJ1-1 and V is TRBV18; TRBD1 agrees at 7 bases. J gave up 7 bases and V 6 bases, and 11 bases lay outside the gene matches. Germline V gene sequence: CDR1 KGHSH, CDR2 LQKENI. The length of the CDR3 is 14 residues. The full variable domain, in which reference TRBV18 and TRBJ1-1 provide the parts outside the CDR3, is NAGVMQNPRHLVRRRGQEARLRCSPMKGHSHVYWYRQLPEEGLKFMVYLQKENIIDESGMPKERFSAEFPKEGPSILRIQQVVRGDSAAYFCASSDLGAGGEAFFGQGTRLTVV.

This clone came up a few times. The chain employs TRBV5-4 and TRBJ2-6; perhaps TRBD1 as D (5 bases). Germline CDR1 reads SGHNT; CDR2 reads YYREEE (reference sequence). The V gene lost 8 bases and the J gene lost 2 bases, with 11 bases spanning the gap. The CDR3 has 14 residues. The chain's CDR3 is CASDSPAGANVLTF. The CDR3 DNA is TGTGCCAGTGACAGCCCAGCTGGGGCCAACGTCCTGACTTTC.

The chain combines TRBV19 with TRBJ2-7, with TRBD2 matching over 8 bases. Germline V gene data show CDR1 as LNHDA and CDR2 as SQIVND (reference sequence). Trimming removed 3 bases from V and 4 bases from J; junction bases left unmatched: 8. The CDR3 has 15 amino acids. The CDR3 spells CASSIYSGSEYEQYF. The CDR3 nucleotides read TGTGCCAGTAGTATTTACAGCGGGAGTGAATACGAGCAGTACTTC. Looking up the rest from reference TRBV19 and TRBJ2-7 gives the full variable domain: DGGITQSPKYLFRKEGQNVTLSCEQNLNHDAMYWYRQDPGQGLRLIYYSQIVNDFQKGDIAEGYSVSREKKESFPLTVTSAQKNPTAFYLCASSIYSGSEYEQYFGPGTRLTVT.